This T cell receptor (beta chain) appears in the sequencing data of a study of blood T cell repertoires in COVID-19. The table came from immunoSEQ multiplex PCR; TCRdb's copy has only in-frame clones and leaves some out. The sample has 200,000 to 300,000 clones; around 86% are singletons. CDR1 and CDR2 from the germline V gene are LGHNA and YNFKEQ. V gave up 5 bases and J gave up 0 bases; unmatched junction bases: 8. CDR3 length: 17 residues. This TCR derives from an elderly woman with COVID-19, enrolled during active disease. Specimen: peripheral blood. The rearrangement joins TRBV4-2 to TRBJ2-3; 10 bases align to TRBD2. The CDR3 region has the DNA TGTGCCAGCAGCTCTGTAGCACTAGCGGGGAGCACAGATACGCAGTATTTT. Protein: CASSSVALAGSTDTQYF.